This TCR beta chain was recovered during a study of CD8+ T cells in alopecia areata. Findings of the study overall: TCR sharing was clearer in mice than between patients, perhaps partly owing to patient HLA diversity. Researchers report lesional scalp, most notably alopecia totalis/universalis, outstripped normal scalp in clonality.

PBMCs served as the source from which CD4+ and CD8+ T cells were sorted. As for this clone: The antigen remains unidentified.

cDNA prepared by RNA extraction and subsequent reverse transcription served as the template for sequencing. The method was immunoSEQ multiplex PCR; TCRdb's version includes in-frame clones alone and lacks a portion of them. Here the sample spans about 110,000 clones, approximately 59% being singletons. V shed 1 base and J shed 0 bases, with 18 bases lying between them. In germline, CDR1 is MGHRA, CDR2 YSYEKL. This CDR3 contains 18 residues. The sequence came from a human donor in good health. The sample comprised CD8+ T cells sorted from blood. The V call is TRBV4-1, the J call TRBJ1-1; tentative D call: TRBD1 (5 bases). This CDR3 is CASSQGAGTLLMNTEAFF. The CDR3, as DNA: TGCGCCAGCAGCCAAGGAGCCGGGACGCTCCTTATGAACACTGAAGCTTTCTTT.